This T cell receptor beta chain was sequenced in a study of cytomegalovirus exposure and HLA in healthy donors. Comment on this clone: No antigen is known for it.

Study observations and caveats: Later analysis found that TCR beta chains associated with HLA were more clonally expanded than other, equally common chains.

Germline lookup yields CDR1 PRHDT and CDR2 FYEKMQ (reference sequence). The CDR3 has 16 residues. Germline trimming cut 0 bases from V and 1 base from J; bases unmatched to any gene: 4. The primer mix had 60 Vbeta and 13 Jbeta primers. Method: immunoSEQ multiplex PCR; TCRdb's copy keeps in-frame clones and lacks some. This sample yields fewer than 250,000 clones, of which approximately 80% are seen a single time; 14% belongs to the top ten. The V gene is TRBV13, the J gene TRBJ2-3; the match to TRBD1 covers 7 bases. The specimen was PBMCs. The TCR sequence derives from a woman in her 30s in good health and CMV-seropositive. This chain's CDR3 is CASSLGTGVGTDTQYF. The CDR3 DNA reads as TGTGCCAGCAGCTTAGGCACAGGGGTAGGCACAGATACGCAGTATTTT.